A selection of T cell receptor beta chains follows, all from one sample in a study of siplizumab effects on memory and regulatory T cells. Profiled with immunoSEQ multiplex PCR; TCRdb holds only in-frame clones, not every one. Among thousands of clones listed, about 70% were seen once. The material sequenced was effector memory CD8+ T cells sorted from blood. These receptor sequences come from a human donor in good health. CDR3s include the opening cysteine and the closing phenylalanine or tryptophan. A D gene is named only where the DNA matches it firmly. Rows give clone size only sometimes, using once, few, many, or a class for an expanded clone.

V gene	D gene	clone size	J gene	CDR3 DNA	CDR3 protein
TRBV7-2	-	once	TRBJ2-2	TGTGCCAGCAGCCCTCGGACTGGGGCCGGGGAGCTGTTTTTT	CASSPRTGAGELFF
TRBV4-1	-	-	TRBJ2-2	TGCGCCAGCAGCCAAGAATCTGATACCGGGGAGCTGTTTTTT	CASSQESDTGELFF
TRBV25-1	-	once	TRBJ1-2	TGTGCCAGCAGTGAATTACGGACAGCTGATGGCTACACCTTC	CASSELRTADGYTF
TRBV4-2	TRBD2	many	TRBJ2-3	TGTGCCAGCAGCCAAGAAAAGCGGGGGGGCCCGTCAGATACGCAGTATTTT	CASSQEKRGGPSDTQYF
TRBV6-6	TRBD1	few	TRBJ1-6	TGTGCCACTTCGACAGGGGATAGCTCACCCCTCCACTTT	CATSTGDSSPLHF
TRBV5-8	-	-	TRBJ2-7	TGTGCCAGCAGCTTGGTGGCGACAACCTACGAGCAGTACTTC	CASSLVATTYEQYF
TRBV19	TRBD1	-	TRBJ1-1	TGTGCCAGTAGTATACGTGGGACAGGCGGTGGAGGAGGCACTGAAGCTTTCTTT	CASSIRGTGGGGGTEAFF
TRBV6-1	-	-	TRBJ1-1	TGTGCCAGCAGTGACTGGGGGGAGTACACTGAAGCTTTCTTT	CASSDWGEYTEAFF
TRBV7-2	-	once	TRBJ2-5	TGTGCCAGCAGCCTAACGGGGGACCAAGAGACCCAGTACTTC	CASSLTGDQETQYF
TRBV7-9	-	-	TRBJ2-2	TGTGCCAGCAGCTTAACAAGTCCGGGTCCCACCGGGGAGCTGTTTTTT	CASSLTSPGPTGELFF
TRBV4-2	-	-	TRBJ1-2	TGTGCCAGCAGCCCCACCACAACTAACTATGGCTACACCTTC	CASSPTTTNYGYTF
TRBV11-1	-	-	TRBJ1-5	TGTGCCAGCAGCTCGGAGGTCAATCAGCCCCAGCATTTT	CASSSEVNQPQHF
TRBV6-1	TRBD2	-	TRBJ2-2	TGTGCCAGCAGCCTACTAGCGGGGGAATCCGGGGAGCTGTTTTTT	CASSLLAGESGELFF
TRBV10-3	TRBD1	-	TRBJ1-4	TGTGCCATCAGCTCGCGGACAGGGGAAGATAATGAAAAACTGTTTTTT	CAISSRTGEDNEKLFF
TRBV14	-	-	TRBJ2-7	TGTGCCAGCAGCCAAGAACTCGGGGTCGAGCAGTACTTC	CASSQELGVEQYF
TRBV7-9	-	few	TRBJ2-2	TGTGCCAGCAGCCAAGATAAGGACAGAAGAACCGGGGAGCTGTTTTTT	CASSQDKDRRTGELFF
TRBV6-4	TRBD2	-	TRBJ2-1	TGTGCCAGCAGTGACTCTAGCGGGAGTTACAATGAGCAGTTCTTC	CASSDSSGSYNEQFF
TRBV7-7	-	-	TRBJ2-1	TGTGCTAGCAGCTCCTGGCGTTACAATGAGCAGTTCTTC	CASSSWRYNEQFF
TRBV6-4	-	-	TRBJ2-7	TGTGCCAGCAGTGACACAAGAGTTGCCCCGTCCGAGCAGTACTTC	CASSDTRVAPSEQYF
TRBV27	-	-	TRBJ2-7	TGTGCCAGCAGTTTATTATGGGGGGAAGAGCGTGACGAGCAGTACTTC	CASSLLWGEERDEQYF
TRBV7-7	TRBD2	-	TRBJ2-1	TGTGCTAGCAGCTTAGCGTGGACTAGCGGGGGTCACAATGAGCAGTTCTTC	CASSLAWTSGGHNEQFF
TRBV27	-	-	TRBJ1-6	TGTGCCAGCAGTTTACTCGACAGCGTTTATTCACCCCTCCACTTT	CASSLLDSVYSPLHF
TRBV5-6	-	-	TRBJ2-5	TGTGCCAGCAGCTACCGCGAGGGGTGGTTGGGAGAGACCCAGTACTTC	CASSYREGWLGETQYF
TRBV4-1	TRBD1	-	TRBJ2-5	TGCGCCAGCAGCCAAGAGACAGGGAGCCCGATCCAAGAGACCCAGTACTTC	CASSQETGSPIQETQYF
TRBV7-2	-	-	TRBJ1-5	TGTGCCAGCAGCTTAGGGGATAGATCAGCCCAGCATTTT	CASSLGDRSAQHF
TRBV5-1	-	few	TRBJ2-1	TGCGCCAGCAGCCCCCCGGACTTTTACAATGAGCAGTTCTTC	CASSPPDFYNEQFF
TRBV28	-	-	TRBJ2-7	TGTGCCAGCAGGACGGGACTCTATTTCGAGCAGTACTTC	CASRTGLYFEQYF
TRBV7-8	TRBD2	-	TRBJ2-3	TGTGCCAGCAGCCCGACTAGCGGTAGCACAGATACGCAGTATTTT	CASSPTSGSTDTQYF
TRBV6-6	TRBD1	-	TRBJ2-1	TGTGCCAGCAGCCCCCGGGACAGGGGTGGCCATGAGCAGTTCTTC	CASSPRDRGGHEQFF